This T cell receptor (beta chain) appears in the sequencing data of a study of shared T cell receptors in the human thymus. The data were produced by immunoSEQ multiplex PCR, yet TCRdb's version contains in-frame clones alone and is incomplete. This table holds hundreds of thousands of clones, around 89% found once. V was cut by 5 bases and J by 5 bases, with 10 bases left in between. The germline V gene encodes CDR1 SGHDT and CDR2 YYEEEE. The CDR3 contains 12 residues. These data are also associated with another study on human thymus T cells. That source reports: Corrective heart surgery yielded the resections from which the thymus tissue came. Repertoires from thymus and blood appeared to show biased V and J gene usage. The related literature has documented a marked overlap of thymic repertoires among unrelated individuals.

The chain uses TRBV5-6 and TRBJ2-5; D is perhaps TRBD2 (6 bases). The sequenced material came from thymocytes. This TCR derives from a boy younger than two with a congenital heart defect. CDR3 nucleotides: TGTGCCAGCAGGCCCCGGGGGGAGACCCAGTACTTC. Its translation is CASRPRGETQYF. The full variable domain, its missing parts supplied by reference TRBV5-6 and TRBJ2-5, is DAGVTQSPTHLIKTRGQQVTLRCSPKSGHDTVSWYQQALGQGPQFIFQYYEEEERQRGNFPDRFSGHQFPNYSSELNVNALLLGDSALYLCASRPRGETQYFGPGTRLLVL.